The clone carrying this T cell receptor beta chain occurred many times. Its antigen is currently unknown. The source of the sample is a study of prognosis after radiotherapy for stage I lung cancer. Across the study: Among roughly 7 patients the tumors were squamous cell carcinoma, and among more than ten they were adenocarcinoma. Distant metastases arose in several patients, median roughly 7 months post-radiotherapy; over 12 had no significant progression.

Researchers took 6 to 7 milliliters of peripheral blood at each of two time points. Study conclusions and caveats: Usage of TRBV and TRBJ genes reportedly differed between metastatic and non-metastatic patients.

Genomic DNA yielded TCR beta CDR3, amplified by two-round multiplex PCR. The authors ran first-round PCR with primers specific to each TRBV and TRBJ gene. MiXCR, run by TCRdb on the multiplex PCR reads, gives a single entry per CDR3 protein. The table includes 20,000 or so distinct CDR3 sequences, roughly 45% detected once. Sequencing used PBMCs, obtained before or after stereotactic body radiation therapy (not recorded which). This receptor was identified in a donor aged 50 or older with non-small cell lung cancer.

The CDR3 bases are TGTGCCTGGAGTCGGATGGGGTTGAACACTGAAGCTTTCTTT. Translation: CAWSRMGLNTEAFF. V usage is TRBV30 and J usage is TRBJ1-1; no firm D call. The CDR3 runs to 14 residues. Trimming removed 2 bases at V and 0 bases at J, with 10 bases between. The germline gives CDR1 GTSNPN, CDR2 SVGIG (reference sequence).